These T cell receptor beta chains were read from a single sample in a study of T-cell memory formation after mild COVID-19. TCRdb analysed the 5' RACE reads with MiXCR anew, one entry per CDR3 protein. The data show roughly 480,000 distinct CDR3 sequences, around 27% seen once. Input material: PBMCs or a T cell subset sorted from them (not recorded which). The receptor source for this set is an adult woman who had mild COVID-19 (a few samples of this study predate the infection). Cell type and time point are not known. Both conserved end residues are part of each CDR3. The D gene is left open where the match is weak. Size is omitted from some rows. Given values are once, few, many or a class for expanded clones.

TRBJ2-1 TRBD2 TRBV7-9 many CASSLRSGSRDEQFF TGTGCCAGCAGCTTGCGTAGCGGGAGTCGCGATGAGCAGTTCTTC
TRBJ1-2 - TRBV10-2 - CASSPAGRDGYTF TGCGCCAGCAGCCCGGCAGGGAGAGATGGCTACACCTTC
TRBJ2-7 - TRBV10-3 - CAITDGTSVSYEQYF TGTGCCATCACCGATGGGACATCCGTCTCCTACGAGCAGTACTTC
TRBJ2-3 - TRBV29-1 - CSTGTVTDTQYF TGCAGCACCGGGACTGTCACAGATACGCAGTATTTT
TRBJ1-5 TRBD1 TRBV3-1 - CASSQQGANQPQHF TGTGCCAGCAGCCAGCAGGGGGCGAATCAGCCCCAGCATTTT
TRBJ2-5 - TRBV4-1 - CASSRAQGEGETQYF TGCGCCAGCAGCCGGGCACAGGGCGAGGGAGAGACCCAGTACTTC
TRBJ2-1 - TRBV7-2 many CASSLGVGEQFF TGTGCCAGCAGCTTAGGTGTGGGAGAGCAGTTCTTC
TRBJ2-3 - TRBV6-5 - CASSYAGTDTQYF TGTGCCAGCAGTTACGCCGGGACTGATACGCAGTATTTT
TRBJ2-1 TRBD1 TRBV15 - CATSRDDRVDEQFF TGTGCCACCAGCAGAGATGACAGGGTCGATGAGCAGTTCTTC
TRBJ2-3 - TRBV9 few CASSVAGVTDTQYF TGTGCCAGCAGCGTAGCGGGTGTAACAGATACGCAGTATTTT
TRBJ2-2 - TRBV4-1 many CASSQPTTNTGELFF TGCGCCAGCAGCCAACCAACCACGAACACCGGGGAGCTGTTTTTT
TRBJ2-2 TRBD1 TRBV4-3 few CASSHVKGQGDGELFF TGCGCCAGCAGCCATGTGAAGGGGCAGGGGGACGGGGAGCTGTTTTTT
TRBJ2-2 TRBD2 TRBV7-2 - CASSRYLRAGVTGELFF TGTGCCAGCAGCCGATATCTTAGGGCGGGAGTGACCGGGGAGCTGTTTTTT
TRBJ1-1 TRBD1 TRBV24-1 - CATSDLDRVAFF TGTGCCACCAGTGATTTGGACAGGGTGGCTTTCTTT
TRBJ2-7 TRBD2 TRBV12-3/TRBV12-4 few CASSLRLAGVNEQYF TGTGCCAGCAGTCTGCGACTAGCGGGAGTAAACGAGCAGTACTTC
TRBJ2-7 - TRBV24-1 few CATHKRGHLYEQYF TGTGCCACCCACAAGAGGGGACATTTGTACGAGCAGTACTTC
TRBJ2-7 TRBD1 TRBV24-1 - CATSSWTGDDEQYF TGTGCCACCAGCAGCTGGACAGGGGATGACGAGCAGTACTTC
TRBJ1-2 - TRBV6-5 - CASSYSTRGGYTF TGTGCCAGCAGTTACTCGACCAGGGGAGGCTACACCTTC
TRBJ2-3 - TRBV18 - CASSPGMTDHSSTDTQYF TGTGCCAGCTCACCGGGTATGACAGACCACTCTAGCACAGATACGCAGTATTTT
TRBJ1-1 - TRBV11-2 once CASSLIRAMNTEAFF TGTGCCAGCAGCCTAATCAGGGCTATGAACACTGAAGCTTTCTTT
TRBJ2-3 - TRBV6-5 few CASSYELGGDTQYF TGTGCCAGCAGTTACGAATTGGGCGGAGACACGCAGTATTTT
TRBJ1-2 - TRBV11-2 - CASSPGEGHGYTF TGTGCCAGCAGCCCGGGAGAGGGACATGGCTACACCTTC
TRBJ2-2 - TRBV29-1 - CSVTWWVGTGELFF TGCAGCGTGACTTGGTGGGTCGGCACCGGGGAGCTGTTTTTT
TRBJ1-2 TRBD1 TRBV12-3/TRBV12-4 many CASSPTGGYGYTF TGTGCCAGCAGCCCGACAGGGGGCTATGGCTACACCTTC
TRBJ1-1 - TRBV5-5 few CASSLEGRAEAFF TGTGCCAGCAGCTTGGAGGGTAGGGCTGAAGCTTTCTTT
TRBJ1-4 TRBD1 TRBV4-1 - CASSQDMDRGDEKLFF TGCGCCAGCAGCCAAGATATGGACAGGGGAGATGAAAAACTGTTTTTT
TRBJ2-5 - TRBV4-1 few CASSLLVFETQYF TGCGCCAGCAGCCTACTAGTCTTTGAGACCCAGTACTTC
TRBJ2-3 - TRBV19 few CASSIGVHDGGAQYF TGTGCCAGTAGTATAGGGGTTCATGACGGGGGTGCGCAGTATTTT